What follows describes a single T cell receptor (beta chain). Time point reported: cycle 4 day 1 (C4D1), after more than 5 weeks of nivolumab. All trial patients relapsed after autologous stem cell transplantation. TCRdb's copy holds only in-frame clones and misses some; the assay was immunoSEQ multiplex PCR. This sample has about 41,000 clones, with nearly 70% found just once. These data originate in a study of PD-1 blockade in classical Hodgkin lymphoma. With 2 bases removed from V and 12 bases from J, the gap between germline ends came to 14 bases. In germline, CDR1 is MNHNY, CDR2 SVGAGI (reference sequence). CDR3 length equals 13 residues.

The TCR comes from a human donor with classical Hodgkin lymphoma. Sequencing used peripheral blood mononuclear cells (PBMCs), obtained before the fourth cycle of nivolumab. The chain employs TRBV6-6 and TRBJ2-1; D may match TRBD1 or TRBD2 (5 bases each). In DNA, the CDR3 is TGTGCCAGCAGTTACGGGTCGGGACGTGGGCAGTTCTTC. This sequence encodes CASSYGSGRGQFF.